This T cell receptor beta chain was captured in a study of OX40 agonist ivuxolimab in advanced cancers. Turning to the study itself: Hepatocellular carcinoma, melanoma, renal cell or head and neck cancer was diagnosed in the dose-escalation patients.

The germline V gene has CDR1 SGDLS and CDR2 YYNGEE. CDR3 size: 15 residues. V gave up 0 bases and J gave up 4 bases; unmatched junction bases: 5. The table came from immunoSEQ multiplex PCR; TCRdb's copy has only in-frame clones and leaves some out. The data show about 69,000 clones, about 88% seen once. This TCR was recovered from an adult with an advanced solid tumor such as melanoma, head and neck, liver or kidney cancer. The gene calls are TRBV9 and TRBJ2-5; 8 bases map to TRBD2. The sequences come from CD4+ or CD8+ T cells sorted from blood, collected in a trial of the OX40 agonist ivuxolimab. The CDR3 DNA sequence: TGTGCCAGCAGCGTAGGCGCGGGAGGTGGAGAGACCCAGTACTTC. Its protein product is CASSVGAGGGETQYF.